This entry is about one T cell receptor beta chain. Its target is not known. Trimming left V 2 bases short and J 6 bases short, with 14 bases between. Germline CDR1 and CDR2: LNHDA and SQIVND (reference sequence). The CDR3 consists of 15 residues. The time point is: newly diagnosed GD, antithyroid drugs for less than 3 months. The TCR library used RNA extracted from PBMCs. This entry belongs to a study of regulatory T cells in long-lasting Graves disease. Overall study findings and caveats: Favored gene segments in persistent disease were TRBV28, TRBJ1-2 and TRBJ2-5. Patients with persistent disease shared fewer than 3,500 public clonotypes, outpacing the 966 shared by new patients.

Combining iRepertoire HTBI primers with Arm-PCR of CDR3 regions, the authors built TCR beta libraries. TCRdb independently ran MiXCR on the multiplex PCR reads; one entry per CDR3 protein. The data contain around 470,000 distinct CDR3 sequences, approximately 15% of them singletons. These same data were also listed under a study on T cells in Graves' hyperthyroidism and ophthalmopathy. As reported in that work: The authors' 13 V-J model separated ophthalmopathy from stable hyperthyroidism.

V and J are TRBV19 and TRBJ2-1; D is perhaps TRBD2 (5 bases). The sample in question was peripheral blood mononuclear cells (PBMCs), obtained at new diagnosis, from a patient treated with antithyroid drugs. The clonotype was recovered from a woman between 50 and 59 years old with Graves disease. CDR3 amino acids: CASSISSEVGNEQFF. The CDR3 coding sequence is TGTGCCAGTAGTATATCGTCGGAGGTCGGCAATGAGCAGTTCTTC. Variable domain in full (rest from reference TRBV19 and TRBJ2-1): DGGITQSPKYLFRKEGQNVTLSCEQNLNHDAMYWYRQDPGQGLRLIYYSQIVNDFQKGDIAEGYSVSREKKESFPLTVTSAQKNPTAFYLCASSISSEVGNEQFFGPGTRLTVL.